These 18 T cell receptor beta chains were sequenced from one sample in a study of T cells in Graves' hyperthyroidism and ophthalmopathy. From RNA transcripts, TCR beta CDR3 regions were amplified. HTBI primers were used for first-round RT-PCR of the TCR CDR3. TCRdb itself ran the multiplex PCR reads through MiXCR, one entry per CDR3 protein. The sample holds approximately 590,000 distinct CDR3 sequences, around 45% seen once. The specimen was peripheral blood or thyroid tissue (not recorded which). These TCRs come from a woman aged 18-35 years with Graves' hyperthyroidism.

The genes are TRBV15 and TRBJ1-5; a weak D match, TRBD1 (5 bases). The germline CDR1 and CDR2 sequences are LNHNV and YYDKDF (reference sequence). The CDR3 has 15 amino acids. V lost 3 bases and J lost 14, with 23 bases in between. CDR3 nucleotide sequence: TGTGCCACCAGCAGGCCAGTTAGGGGCTTGAGCGATGAGCATTTT. Translated, it gives CATSRPVRGLSDEHF.

The chain joins TRBV24-1 to TRBJ2-7; D may be TRBD1 (5 bases). There are 13 residues in the CDR3. Looked up from germline, CDR1 is KGHDR and CDR2 is SFDVKD. V lost 6 bases to trimming and J lost 3 bases, with 11 bases between them. In nucleotides, the CDR3 is TGTGCCACCAGTTTACGACAGATCTACGAGCAGTACTTC. Translating gives CATSLRQIYEQYF.

This clonotype was recorded at least ten times. The rearrangement uses TRBV29-1 and TRBJ1-1, with 7 bases that match TRBD1. Germline-derived CDR1 and CDR2 are SQVTM and ANQGSEA. The CDR3 runs to 12 residues. CDR3: CIRGKGHTEAFF. In DNA, the CDR3 is TGCATCAGGGGGAAGGGGCACACTGAAGCTTTCTTT.

This sequence joins TRBV25-1 and TRBJ1-2, with D tentatively TRBD1 (5 bases). The CDR3 loop spans 12 amino acids. V lost 7 bases to trimming and J lost 8 bases, with 14 bases between them. The germline CDR1 and CDR2 sequences are MGHDK and SYGVNS. This CDR3 is CASKDSQLGYTF. In DNA form, the CDR3 reads TGTGCCAGCAAAGACAGCCAGTTGGGCTACACCTTC.

The chain is built from TRBV2 and TRBJ1-2; 8 nucleotides agree with TRBD1. The CDR3 covers 14 residues. Germline V gene data show CDR1 as SNHLY and CDR2 as FYNNEI. Germline trimming cut 5 bases from V and 7 bases from J; bases unmatched to any gene: 9. For the CDR3, the DNA is TGTGCCAGCAGTCAAACAGGGGGGTTTGGTGGCTACACCTTC. Residues: CASSQTGGFGGYTF.

V usage is TRBV4-2 and J usage is TRBJ1-5; a weak D match, TRBD1 (5 bases). This CDR3 comprises 14 residues. Germline CDR1 reads LGHNA; CDR2 reads YNFKEQ. V shed 7 bases and J shed 0 bases, with 10 bases lying between them. The CDR3 reads CASTIRVSNQPQHF. CDR3 bases: TGTGCCAGCACAATCAGGGTTAGCAATCAGCCCCAGCATTTT.

This clonotype was picked up a small number of times. The chain uses TRBV6-2 or TRBV6-3 and TRBJ1-5; D is uncertain. The CDR3 has 13 residues. In germline, CDR1 is MNHEY, CDR2 SVGEGT. V lost 8 bases to trimming and J lost 3 bases, with 11 bases between them. The CDR3 sequence is CASRLGYNQPQHF. Written as DNA, the CDR3 is TGTGCCAGCCGGTTAGGTTACAATCAGCCCCAGCATTTT.

This clonotype came up a few times. V usage is TRBV29-1 and J usage is TRBJ1-4, with 10 nucleotides matching TRBD1. Germline V CDR1 and CDR2: SQVTM, ANQGSEA. V gave up 4 bases and J gave up 8 bases; unmatched junction bases: 7. This CDR3 contains 14 residues. This CDR3 reads CSVVDRGRGEKLFF. DNA for the CDR3: TGCAGCGTTGTTGACAGGGGGCGGGGAGAAAAACTGTTTTTT. The entire variable domain, with the rest obtained from reference TRBV29-1 and TRBJ1-4, is as follows: SAVISQKPSRDICQRGTSLTIQCQVDSQVTMMFWYRQQPGQSLTLIATANQGSEATYESGFVIDKFPISRPNLTFSTLTVSNMSPEDSSIYLCSVVDRGRGEKLFFGSGTQLSVL.

This chain joins TRBV7-9 and TRBJ1-1; D is undetermined. V lost 4 bases, J lost 4 bases, and 16 bases lay in between. The CDR3 is 15 amino acids. From germline, CDR1 is SEHNR and CDR2 FQNEAQ (reference sequence). The CDR3 DNA follows: TGTGCCAGCAGCTCCCCTATGGACGGAGCCACTGAAGCTTTCTTT. Translating it yields CASSSPMDGATEAFF.

On this clonotype: A read error may account for a junction end that differs from germline. The chain employs TRBV20-1 and TRBJ1-1, with D hard to call. CDR1 is DFQATT and CDR2 is SNEGSKA in the germline V gene (reference sequence). The CDR3 has 13 amino acids. In nucleotides, the CDR3 is TGCAGTGCTAACGGGCCCACGAACACTGAAACTTTCTTT. Protein sequence: CSANGPTNTETFF.

The table lists this clonotype with a few counts. The chain joins TRBV10-3 to TRBJ2-3, with a tentative D call TRBD1 (6 bases). The CDR3 sequence is 14 residues long. CDR1 and CDR2 (germline): ENHRY, SYGVKD. V dropped 1 base and J dropped 3 bases, with 8 bases sitting between them. This chain's CDR3 is CAISELQGTDTQYF. The DNA of the CDR3 is TGTGCCATCAGTGAGTTGCAGGGGACAGATACGCAGTATTTT.

This chain joins TRBV15 and TRBJ1-6; D remains unclear. Looked up from germline, CDR1 is LNHNV and CDR2 is YYDKDF (reference sequence). V lost 1 base and J 16 bases, leaving 5 bases between the germline ends. The CDR3 runs to 10 residues. The CDR3 region has the DNA TGTGCCACCAGCAGAGCACGACTCCACTTT. Residues: CATSRARLHF.

This clonotype was recorded at least ten times. The chain links TRBV19 to TRBJ2-2, with TRBD1 identical over 7 bases. Trimming at V came to 7 bases and at J to 7 bases, leaving 3 bases not matched to a gene. The CDR3 has 12 amino acids. Germline CDR1 is LNHDA and CDR2 is SQIVND (reference sequence). CDR3 sequence reads: CASNDRVGELFF. For the CDR3, the DNA is TGTGCCAGTAATGACAGGGTCGGGGAGCTGTTTTTT.

The chain is built from TRBV2 and TRBJ1-1; tentatively, D is TRBD1 (6 bases). The V end lost 6 bases, the J end lost 6 bases, and 11 bases lay between the germline ends. This CDR3 spans 12 amino acids. Germline V gene sequence: CDR1 SNHLY, CDR2 FYNNEI. In DNA form, the CDR3 reads TGTGCCAGCAGCCCAGCAGGGGCTGAAGCTTTCTTT. It codes for CASSPAGAEAFF. Looking up the rest from reference TRBV2 and TRBJ1-1 gives the full variable domain: EPEVTQTPSHQVTQMGQEVILRCVPISNHLYFYWYRQILGQKVEFLVSFYNNEISEKSEIFDDQFSVERPDGSNFTLKIRSTKLEDSAMYFCASSPAGAEAFFGQGTRLTVV.

This clonotype was found a few times. The chain links TRBV2 to TRBJ1-6; D is unclear. The CDR3 loop spans 15 amino acids. Trimming took off 5 bases at V and 5 bases at J, with 13 bases between the two ends. Germline V gene sequence: CDR1 SNHLY, CDR2 FYNNEI. The CDR3 DNA follows: TGTGCCAGCAGTTTATGGACTAGCGATAATTCACCCCTCCACTTT. As protein: CASSLWTSDNSPLHF.

This clonotype was seen at least ten times. The gene calls are TRBV7-2 and TRBJ1-2; unclear D gene. This CDR3 is 13 amino acids long. Deletions cut 4 bases from V and 2 bases from J, with 8 bases between. Germline CDR1 and CDR2: SGHTA and FQGNSA. DNA for the CDR3: TGTGCCAGCAGCTCCAACCCAAACTATGGCTACACCTTC. It is translated as CASSSNPNYGYTF.

This clonotype has more than one count but fewer than ten. At one end the junction does not follow the germline gene, possibly because of a read error. The chain joins TRBV7-2 to TRBJ2-7, with 7 positions matching TRBD2. Per germline, CDR1 SGHTA and CDR2 FQGNSA. CDR3 length: 12 residues. In nucleotides, the CDR3 is TGTGCCAGCAGCTTAGCGAGCGGGGAGCTGTACTTC. This codes for CASSLASGELYF.

This clonotype was counted a few times. This chain links TRBV5-1 with TRBJ2-5, with TRBD2 as a possible D gene (6 bases). Trimming pared 5 bases from V and 4 bases from J, leaving 18 bases between. The V gene's germline CDR1 is SGHRS and CDR2 YFSETQ. The length of the CDR3 is 15 residues. Here the CDR3 DNA reads TGCGCCAGCAGGATCGGACCACAGGAGGGAGAGACCCAGTACTTC. Protein product: CASRIGPQEGETQYF.